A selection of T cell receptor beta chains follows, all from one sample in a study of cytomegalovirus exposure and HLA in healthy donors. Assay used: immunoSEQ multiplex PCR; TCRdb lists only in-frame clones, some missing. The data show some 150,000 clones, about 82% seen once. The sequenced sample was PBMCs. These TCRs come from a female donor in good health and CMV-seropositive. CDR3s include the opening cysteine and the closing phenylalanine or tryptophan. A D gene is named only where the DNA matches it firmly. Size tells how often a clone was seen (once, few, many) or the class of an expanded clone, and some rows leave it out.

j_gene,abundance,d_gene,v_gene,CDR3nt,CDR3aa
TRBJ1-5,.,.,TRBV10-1,TGCGCCAGCAGTGAGTCGACTCATCAGCCCCAGCATTTT,CASSESTHQPQHF
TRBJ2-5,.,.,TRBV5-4,TGTGCCAGCAGCCCGTCCCTCCAAGAGACCCAGTACTTC,CASSPSLQETQYF
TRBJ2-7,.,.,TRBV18,TGTGCCAGCTCACCACGTCAGGGGGGCGGGAATCCGGCGAATTACTTC,CASSPRQGGGNPANYF
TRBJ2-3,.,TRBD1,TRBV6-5,TGTGCCAGCAGTCAACAGGGGGCACGCACAGATACGCAGTATTTT,CASSQQGARTDTQYF
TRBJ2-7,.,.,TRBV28,TGTGCCAGCAGTACTACTCGTCCCTCTAGGGAGCGGTACTTC,CASSTTRPSRERYF
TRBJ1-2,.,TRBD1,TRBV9,TGTGCCAGCAGCGGGGACAGTCCCTATGGCTACACCTTC,CASSGDSPYGYTF
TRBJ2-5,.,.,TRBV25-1,TGTGCCAGCAGTGGGCGGGAGACCCAGTACTTC,CASSGRETQYF
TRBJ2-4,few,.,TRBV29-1,TGCAGCGTTGCAGGGAACTTAGCCAAAAACATTCAGTACTTC,CSVAGNLAKNIQYF
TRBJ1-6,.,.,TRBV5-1,TGCGCCAGCAGCACCGGGACTGGGAACTCCTATAATTCACCCCTCCACTTT,CASSTGTGNSYNSPLHF
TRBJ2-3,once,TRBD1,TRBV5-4,TGTGCCAGCCGACGGGACAGCGGCACAGATACGCAGTATTTT,CASRRDSGTDTQYF
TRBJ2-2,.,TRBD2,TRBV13,TGTGCCAGCAGCTTCGGGGGGAGCACCGGGGAGCTGTTTTTT,CASSFGGSTGELFF
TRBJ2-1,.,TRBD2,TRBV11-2,TGTGCCAGCAGCTTGGGGGGGAGTAGCTCCTACAATGAGCAGTTCTTC,CASSLGGSSSYNEQFF
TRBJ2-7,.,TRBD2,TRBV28,TGTGCCAGCAGTTCACGGACTAGCGGGAGGGCCTACGAGCAGTACTTC,CASSSRTSGRAYEQYF
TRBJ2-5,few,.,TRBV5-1,TGCGCCAGCAGCGGTCTTGGGGGGGAGACCCAGTACTTC,CASSGLGGETQYF
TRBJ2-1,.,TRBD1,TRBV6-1,TGTGCCAGCAGTGGCTGGGCAGGGGGTTACAATGAGCAGTTCTTC,CASSGWAGGYNEQFF
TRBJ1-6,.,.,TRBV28,TGTGCCACCTCGGGGATCCATAATTCACCCCTCCACTTT,CATSGIHNSPLHF
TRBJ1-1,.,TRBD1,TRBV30,TGTGCCTGGAGTGCCGGGACAGCGATGAACACTGAAGCTTTCTTT,CAWSAGTAMNTEAFF
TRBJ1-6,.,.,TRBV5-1,TGCGCCAGCAGCGGAGCCGGGACACAAAATTCACCCCTCCACTTT,CASSGAGTQNSPLHF
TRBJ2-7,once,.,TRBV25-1,TGTGCCAGCAGTGAAGTCGGGCAGGGTATAACCTACGAGCAGTACTTC,CASSEVGQGITYEQYF
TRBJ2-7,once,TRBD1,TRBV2,TGTGCCAGCAGTCCCGACAGGGGGGGCTCCTACGAGCAGTACTTC,CASSPDRGGSYEQYF
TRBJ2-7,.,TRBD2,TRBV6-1,TGTGCCAGCAGTGAGACTAGCGGGAGACCCTACGAGCAGTACTTC,CASSETSGRPYEQYF
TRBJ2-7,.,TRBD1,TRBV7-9,TGTTCCAGCAGCTTACCGAGGGACAGGGTGGTCTTC,CSSSLPRDRVVF
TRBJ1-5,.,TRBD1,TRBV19,TGTGCCAGTATGGCCCGGACAGGCCGCAATCAGCCCCAGCATTTT,CASMARTGRNQPQHF
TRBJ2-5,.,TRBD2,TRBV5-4,TGTGCCAGCAGCTCGCTCGGGTCGGCTAGCGGTCAAGAGACCCAGTACTTC,CASSSLGSASGQETQYF
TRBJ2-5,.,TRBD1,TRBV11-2,TGTGCCAGCAGCTTAGGTGTCGACAGGGAAGGGACCCAGTACTTC,CASSLGVDREGTQYF
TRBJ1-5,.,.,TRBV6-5,TGTGCCAGCGGTAGACAGGTCAATCAGCCCCAGCATTTT,CASGRQVNQPQHF
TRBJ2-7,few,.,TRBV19,TGTGCCAGTACTCAGACAGTGAGCTCCTACGAGCAGTACTTC,CASTQTVSSYEQYF
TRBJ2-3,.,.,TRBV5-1,TGCGCCAGCAATTCATTGACGGGGGGCCTCATCGATACGCAGTATTTT,CASNSLTGGLIDTQYF
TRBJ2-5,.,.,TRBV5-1,TGCGCCAGCAGCTCGACCAGGGGGGCAAGCCAAGAGACCCAGTACTTC,CASSSTRGASQETQYF
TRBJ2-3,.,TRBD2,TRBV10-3,TGTGCCATCAGTGAGATAATAGCGGGAGGGCCGGGGCAGTATTTT,CAISEIIAGGPGQYF
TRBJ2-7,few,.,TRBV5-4,TGTGCCAGCAGCGACCGGGAGCACGAAGACGAGCAGTACTTC,CASSDREHEDEQYF
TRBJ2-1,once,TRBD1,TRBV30,TGTGCCCGGAGCAAGGGACAGGGTATTAGTGAGCAGTTCTTC,CARSKGQGISEQFF
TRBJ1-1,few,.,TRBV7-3,TGTGCCAGCAGCTTAATGCAGGCGACTGAAGCTTTCTTT,CASSLMQATEAFF
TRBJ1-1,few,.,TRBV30,TGTGCCTGGAGTGTATGGGAAGGGGTTCGGGCTTTCTTT,CAWSVWEGVRAFF
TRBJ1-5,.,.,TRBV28,TGTGCCAGCAGTTTAGGGGGGGTCTTGGGGGATCAGCCCCAGCATTTT,CASSLGGVLGDQPQHF
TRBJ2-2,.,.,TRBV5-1,TGCGCCAGCAGAAATACAGGGTCCCACACCGGGGAGCTGTTTTTT,CASRNTGSHTGELFF
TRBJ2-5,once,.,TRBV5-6,TGTGCCGGGACCTCCAGGGGAATTCGGGAGACCCAGTACTTC,CAGTSRGIRETQYF
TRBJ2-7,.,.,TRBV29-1,TGCAGCGTTGTCCTATCGACAGGTTACGAGCAGTACTTC,CSVVLSTGYEQYF
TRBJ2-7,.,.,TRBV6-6,TGTGCCAGCAAGGACAGCGATACCTACGAGCAGTACTTC,CASKDSDTYEQYF
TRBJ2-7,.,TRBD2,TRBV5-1,TGCGCCAGCAGCCCCGGGACTAGCGGAAATTCCTACGAGCAGTACTTC,CASSPGTSGNSYEQYF
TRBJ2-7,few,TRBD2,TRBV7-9,TGTGCCAGCAGCTTATCTAGCGGATCAATCCCTTCCTACGAGCAGTACTTC,CASSLSSGSIPSYEQYF
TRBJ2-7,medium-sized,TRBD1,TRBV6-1,TGTGCCAGCAGTGGGGGACAGGGGAACTCCTACGAGCAGTACTTC,CASSGGQGNSYEQYF
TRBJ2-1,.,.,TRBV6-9,TGTGCCAGCAGTTATTCTCTCGAGTCTTGCGGGTACTACAATGAGCAGTTCTTC,CASSYSLESCGYYNEQFF
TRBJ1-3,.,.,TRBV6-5,TGTGCCAGCAGTTACGCCCCAGGTTCAGGAAACACCATATATTTT,CASSYAPGSGNTIYF
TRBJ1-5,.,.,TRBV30,TGTGCCTGGGCCAAACAGGGTTGGCAGCCCCAGCATTTT,CAWAKQGWQPQHF
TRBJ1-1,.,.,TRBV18,TGTGCCAGCTCGAGGGACACCTGGAACACTGAAGCTTTCTTT,CASSRDTWNTEAFF
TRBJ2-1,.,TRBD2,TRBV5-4,TGTGCCAGCAGCTCCCGAGGGGCGGGAGTCTACAATGAGCAGTTCTTC,CASSSRGAGVYNEQFF
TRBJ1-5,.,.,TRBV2,TGTGCCAGCAGTGTTGCAGCGAATGTGCCCCAGCATTTT,CASSVAANVPQHF
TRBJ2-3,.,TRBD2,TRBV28,TGTGCCAGCAGACCCCAGCTAGCGGGGGGTGCAGATACGCAGTATTTT,CASRPQLAGGADTQYF
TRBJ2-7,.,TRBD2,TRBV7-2,TGTGCCAGCAGCTTAAGCCTAGCGGGGTTCTACGAGCAGTACTTC,CASSLSLAGFYEQYF
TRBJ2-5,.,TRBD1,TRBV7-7,TGTGCCAGCAGCGCCTACAGGGGAATGCAGACCCAGTACTTC,CASSAYRGMQTQYF
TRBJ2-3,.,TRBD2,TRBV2,TGTGCCAGTATACTAGCGTGGGGGACAGATACGCAGTATTTT,CASILAWGTDTQYF
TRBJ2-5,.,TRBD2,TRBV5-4,TGTGCCAGCAGCCGAAACCCTAGCGGGGGGGGAGAAGAGACCCAGTACTTC,CASSRNPSGGGEETQYF
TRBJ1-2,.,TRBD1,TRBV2,TGTGCCAGCCATGTGGAGGGGGCGCAGATCTATGGCTACACCTTC,CASHVEGAQIYGYTF
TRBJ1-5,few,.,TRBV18,TGTGCCAGCTCACTTGAGTCTAGCAATCAGCCCCAGCATTTT,CASSLESSNQPQHF
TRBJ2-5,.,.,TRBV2,TGTGCCAGCGGTCGGTTAGTCCCCCGTGAGGAGCAGTACTTC,CASGRLVPREEQYF
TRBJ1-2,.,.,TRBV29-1,TGCAGCGTTGAAGTCCGGTTTTATGGCTACACCTTC,CSVEVRFYGYTF
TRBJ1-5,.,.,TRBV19,TGTGCCAGTAGTATGAACCCACAGGGTTATAGCAATCAGCCCCAGCATTTT,CASSMNPQGYSNQPQHF